The 27 T cell receptor beta chains in this list originate from one sample, sequenced in a study of T-cell memory formation after mild COVID-19. TCRdb re-called the 5' RACE reads through MiXCR, storing one row per CDR3 protein. This table has about 470,000 distinct CDR3 sequences, 15% to 20% appearing once. The sequenced sample consisted of PBMCs or a T cell subset sorted from them (not recorded which). The receptors were sampled from an adult woman who had mild COVID-19 (a few samples of this study predate the infection). Cell type and time point are not known.

V is TRBV5-1 and J is TRBJ2-3, with TRBD2 as a possible D gene (6 bases). Germline loops: CDR1 SGHRS, CDR2 YFSETQ. V gave up 0 bases and J gave up 4 bases, with 9 bases separating them. The CDR3 sequence is 14 residues long. The CDR3 protein is CASSLGGVSDTQYF. CDR3 nucleotide sequence: TGCGCCAGCAGCTTGGGCGGGGTCTCAGATACGCAGTATTTT.

This chain connects TRBV12-3 or TRBV12-4 to TRBJ2-1, with 9 bases matching TRBD2. The CDR3 contains 20 residues. Germline trimming cut 3 bases from V and 1 base from J; bases unmatched to any gene: 16. The CDR3 loop is CASSLPLGASGAPSYNEQFF. In nucleotides, the CDR3 is TGTGCCAGCAGTTTGCCCCTAGGGGCTAGCGGGGCCCCTTCCTACAATGAGCAGTTCTTC.

This clonotype was recorded many times. The gene calls are TRBV5-1 and TRBJ1-2, with D unclear. V lost 0 bases, J lost 3 bases, and 6 bases lay in between. Germline-derived CDR1 and CDR2 are SGHRS and YFSETQ. The CDR3 runs to 13 residues. This CDR3 reads CASSLDSYYGYTF. CDR3 DNA sequence: TGCGCCAGCAGCTTGGACAGCTACTATGGCTACACCTTC.

The chain is built from TRBV14 and TRBJ2-3, with 12 bases aligning to TRBD2. The germline gives CDR1 SGHDN, CDR2 FVKESK. Germline trimming cut 6 bases from V and 7 bases from J; bases unmatched to any gene: 5. The CDR3 loop spans 14 amino acids. CDR3 DNA sequence: TGTGCCAGCAGACGTGGACTAGCGGGAAATACGCAGTATTTT. This sequence encodes CASRRGLAGNTQYF.

The gene calls are TRBV7-8 and TRBJ2-1, with 11 bases aligning to TRBD2. V was pared by 2 bases and J by 4 bases, with 4 bases of the junction left unmatched. This CDR3 comprises 16 residues. CDR1 and CDR2 from the germline V gene are SGHVS and FQNEAQ. The CDR3 spells CASSLPVAGGYNEQFF. CDR3 coding DNA: TGTGCCAGCAGCTTACCTGTAGCGGGGGGGTACAATGAGCAGTTCTTC.

The chain combines TRBV18 with TRBJ2-1; D unclear. This CDR3 comprises 15 residues. Trimming removed 2 bases from V and 4 bases from J, with 12 bases in between. Germline V gene sequence: CDR1 KGHSH, CDR2 LQKENI. CDR3 amino acids: CASSPYSQAYNEQFF. CDR3 bases: TGTGCCAGCTCACCATACTCCCAGGCATACAATGAGCAGTTCTTC.

This clonotype showed up just a few times. CDR3 in amino acids: CASSKWAGTGSSYEQYF. DNA for the CDR3: TGTGCCAGCAGCAAATGGGCTGGCACAGGGAGCTCCTACGAGCAGTACTTC. The rearrangement joins TRBV21-1 to TRBJ2-7. TRBV21-1 is a pseudogene segment. The CDR3 consists of 17 residues.

This clonotype was seen a handful of times. V is TRBV20-1 and J is TRBJ2-1, with 11 bases lining up with TRBD2. V shed 6 bases, J shed 1 base, and the junction held 5 bases outside the gene matches. Germline CDR1 is DFQATT and CDR2 is SNEGSKA (reference sequence). The CDR3 has 15 amino acids. In DNA, the CDR3 is TGCAGTGCGCCGATAGCGGGAGGGTCCTACAATGAGCAGTTCTTC. Translating gives CSAPIAGGSYNEQFF.

The table lists this clonotype with a few counts. The V and J genes are TRBV12-3 or TRBV12-4 and TRBJ2-3; the D call may be TRBD1 or TRBD2 (6 bases each). Between the trimmed V and J ends, which lost 3 bases and 5 bases, there was a span of 18 bases. This CDR3 is 16 amino acids long. CDR3 amino acids: CASSLWGADLGDTQYF. As DNA, the CDR3 is TGTGCCAGCAGTTTGTGGGGGGCAGATCTGGGAGATACGCAGTATTTT.

Note on this clonotype: Germline and junction disagree at one end, which may indicate a read error. CDR3 sequence (DNA): TGCAGTGCCTCTGACAGGGGGAAAAGAGGGCACTTC. Amino acid sequence: CSASDRGKRGHF. The gene calls are TRBV20-1 and TRBJ2-4, with 9 positions matching TRBD1. Germline CDR1 reads DFQATT; CDR2 reads SNEGSKA (reference sequence). The CDR3 sequence is 12 residues long.

This clonotype was seen at least ten times. CDR3: CASSPRRTGLAGYNEQFF. The CDR3 DNA follows: TGCGCCAGCAGCCCGAGGAGGACTGGACTAGCGGGATACAATGAGCAGTTCTTC. The rearrangement uses TRBV5-1 and TRBJ2-1; 12 bases are a match to TRBD2. Germline V gene data show CDR1 as SGHRS and CDR2 as YFSETQ. V shed 4 bases, J shed 4 bases, and the junction held 12 bases outside the gene matches. The CDR3 spans 18 residues.

V usage is TRBV14 and J usage is TRBJ1-1; D uncertain. V lost 0 bases and J lost 0, with 8 bases in between. Germline CDR1 and CDR2: SGHDN and FVKESK. This CDR3 spans 15 amino acids. CDR3 loop: CASSQERIMNTEAFF. CDR3 coding DNA: TGTGCCAGCAGCCAAGAAAGGATCATGAACACTGAAGCTTTCTTT. The full variable domain, in which reference TRBV14 and TRBJ1-1 provide the parts outside the CDR3, is EAGVTQFPSHSVIEKGQTVTLRCDPISGHDNLYWYRRVMGKEIKFLLHFVKESKQDESGMPNNRFLAERTGGTYSTLKVQPAELEDSGVYFCASSQERIMNTEAFFGQGTRLTVV.

This clonotype occurred a few times. The chain is built from TRBV18 and TRBJ1-4, with D hard to call. V was clipped by 4 bases and J by 3 bases, with 6 bases between them. There are 13 residues in the CDR3. The germline CDR1 and CDR2 sequences are KGHSH and LQKENI. The CDR3 spells CASSRPPNEKLFF. The CDR3 bases are TGTGCCAGCTCACGCCCCCCTAATGAAAAACTGTTTTTT.

The gene calls are TRBV12-3 or TRBV12-4 and TRBJ2-7; TRBD1 matches 11 bases. J was trimmed by 5 bases and V by 4 bases; bases with no gene match: 4. This CDR3 contains 14 residues. The DNA for the CDR3 is TGTGCCAGCAGTTCGGGGACAGGGGGAGACGAGCAGTACTTC. This translates into CASSSGTGGDEQYF.

This sequence joins TRBV6-5 and TRBJ2-5; 8 bases fit TRBD1. Germline V gene lookup returns CDR1 MNHEY and CDR2 SVGAGI. The CDR3 consists of 16 residues. V was clipped by 5 bases and J by 3 bases; unmatched bases: 11. CDR3 amino acids: CASSARTGKGKETQYF. CDR3 in DNA: TGTGCCAGCAGTGCCCGGACAGGGAAGGGAAAAGAGACCCAGTACTTC.

The gene calls are TRBV18 and TRBJ2-1; 12 bases are a match to TRBD1. The V segment lost 3 bases and the J segment 7 bases; nucleotides outside the gene matches: 4. CDR1 is KGHSH, CDR2 LQKENI, per germline. The length of the CDR3 is 15 residues. The CDR3 region is CASSPGQGAWNEQFF. CDR3 bases: TGTGCCAGCTCACCGGGACAGGGGGCATGGAATGAGCAGTTCTTC.

The chain joins TRBV5-1 to TRBJ1-1; perhaps TRBD1 as D (5 bases). The CDR3 totals 14 residues. Germline CDR1 reads SGHRS; CDR2 reads YFSETQ. The V end lost 0 bases, the J end lost 8 bases, and 14 bases lay between the germline ends. The DNA for the CDR3 is TGCGCCAGCAGCTTGGTTCTGGGACTGACGGAAGCTTTCTTT. Encoded protein: CASSLVLGLTEAFF.

This clonotype has ten or more counts. This sequence joins TRBV7-8 and TRBJ2-3; no definite D call. CDR1 is SGHVS, CDR2 FQNEAQ, per germline. Deletions cut 0 bases from V and 2 bases from J, with 9 bases between. The CDR3 has 15 amino acids. The CDR3 region is CASSLAALITDTQYF. CDR3 sequence (DNA): TGTGCCAGCAGCTTAGCAGCTCTCATCACAGATACGCAGTATTTT.

This clonotype was seen repeatedly, ten times or more. This chain links TRBV10-3 with TRBJ2-5, with a possible D match to TRBD2 (5 bases). The CDR3 loop spans 13 amino acids. The germline gives CDR1 ENHRY, CDR2 SYGVKD. V lost 8 bases and J lost 2, with 12 bases in between. This CDR3 reads CAIQGSNQETQYF. CDR3 sequence (DNA): TGTGCCATCCAAGGGAGTAATCAAGAGACCCAGTACTTC.

J is TRBJ1-5 and V is TRBV19; D is possibly TRBD1 (6 bases). Deletions cut 5 bases from V and 9 bases from J, with 20 bases between. The germline V gene encodes CDR1 LNHDA and CDR2 SQIVND (reference sequence). The CDR3 has 15 amino acids. The CDR3 is CASSAEGELTGPQHF. As DNA, the CDR3 is TGTGCCAGTAGTGCTGAGGGGGAACTTACGGGGCCCCAGCATTTT.

In its sample, this clonotype was seen a few times. The chain uses TRBV4-1 and TRBJ2-2; D is possibly TRBD2 (5 bases). CDR1 and CDR2 (germline): MGHRA, YSYEKL. Trimming left V 1 base short and J 6 bases short, with 18 bases between. This CDR3 contains 17 residues. The CDR3 DNA reads as TGCGCCAGCAGCCAAGCTTACTCGGGGTCCGTCGCCGGGGAGCTGTTTTTT. Protein sequence: CASSQAYSGSVAGELFF.

The chain links TRBV12-3 or TRBV12-4 to TRBJ2-5, with a possible D match to TRBD1 (6 bases). This CDR3 is 14 amino acids long. V was clipped by 2 bases and J by 2 bases, with 9 bases between them. The CDR3 here is CASSLSQGQETQYF. The CDR3 nucleotides read TGTGCCAGCAGTTTATCCCAGGGGCAAGAGACCCAGTACTTC.

The gene calls are TRBV6-5 and TRBJ1-2; 8 bases are shared with TRBD1. The CDR3 sequence is 15 residues long. V shed 6 bases and J 7 bases; nucleotides not matched to a gene: 13. From germline, CDR1 is MNHEY and CDR2 SVGAGI. CDR3 residues: CASRGLGQVLAGYTF. The CDR3 DNA sequence: TGTGCCAGCAGGGGCTTGGGACAGGTCCTGGCTGGCTACACCTTC.

V is TRBV5-6 and J is TRBJ1-2; a weak D match, TRBD1 (6 bases). Trimming stripped 0 bases from V and 8 bases from J, with 14 bases between. CDR1 and CDR2 from the germline V gene are SGHDT and YYEEEE. This CDR3 comprises 14 residues. The CDR3: CASSLGTVLAGYTF. The CDR3 coding sequence is TGTGCCAGCAGCTTGGGGACAGTCCTCGCCGGCTACACCTTC.

The chain employs TRBV19 and TRBJ2-7; 11 bases agree with TRBD2. The CDR3 runs 16 residues. The J segment lost 3 bases and the V segment lost 6 bases, leaving 10 bases of the junction unmatched. Germline V gene lookup returns CDR1 LNHDA and CDR2 SQIVND (reference sequence). The CDR3 nucleotides read TGTGCCAGTAGCCAATCTCCTAGCGGGGGGAACTACGAGCAGTACTTC. This gives the protein CASSQSPSGGNYEQYF.

The rearrangement links TRBV10-3 to TRBJ1-1; the match to TRBD1 covers 7 bases. CDR1 and CDR2 from the germline V gene are ENHRY and SYGVKD. V dropped 6 bases and J dropped 6; count of bases not matched to a gene: 4. This CDR3 has 12 residues. The CDR3, as DNA: TGTGCCATCAGAGGACAGGAGGCTGAAGCTTTCTTT. This translates into CAIRGQEAEAFF.

This clonotype has more than one count but fewer than ten. The gene calls are TRBV4-2 and TRBJ2-7, with D hard to call. The CDR3 totals 14 residues. The germline V gene encodes CDR1 LGHNA and CDR2 YNFKEQ. Trimming shortened V by 1 base and J by 3 bases, and 10 bases separated the two germline ends. CDR3 bases: TGTGCCAGCAGCCAAGCGTTTGGGGTCTACGAGCAGTACTTC. Protein sequence: CASSQAFGVYEQYF.